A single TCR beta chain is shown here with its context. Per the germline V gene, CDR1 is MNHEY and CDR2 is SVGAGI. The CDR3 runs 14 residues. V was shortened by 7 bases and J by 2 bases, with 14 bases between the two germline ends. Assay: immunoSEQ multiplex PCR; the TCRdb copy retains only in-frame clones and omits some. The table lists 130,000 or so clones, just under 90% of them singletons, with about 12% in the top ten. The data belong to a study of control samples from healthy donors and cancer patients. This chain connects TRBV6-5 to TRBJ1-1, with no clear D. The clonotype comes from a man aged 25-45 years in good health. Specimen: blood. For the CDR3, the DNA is TGTGCCAGCACCGAAAGGGCGATAAACACTGAAGCTTTCTTT. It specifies CASTERAINTEAFF.